This is a list of T cell receptor beta chains from one sample in a study of shared clonotypes between healthy human individuals. Sequencing was performed with immunoSEQ multiplex PCR; in TCRdb, only in-frame clones are kept and a portion is missing. The sample gives about 680,000 clones, 92% of which show up once; roughly 24% is in the top ten. The specimen sequenced was naive CD8+ T cells sorted from blood. The origin of the receptors is a man under 40 in good health. CDR3s include the opening cysteine and the closing phenylalanine or tryptophan. The order of the fields is D gene, clone size, V gene, J gene, CDR3 DNA, CDR3 protein. The D gene is left open where the match is weak. Some rows have no size entry. The others give once, few or many, or a class for an expanded clone.

D: TRBD2; size: .; V: TRBV7-6; J: TRBJ2-2; DNA: TGTGCCAGCAGCACCAGCAGGGACCGGGGGGCCGGGGAGCTGTTTTTT; CDR3: CASSTSRDRGAGELFF
D: TRBD2; size: once; V: TRBV19; J: TRBJ2-1; DNA: TGTGCCAGTAGTATACCAGCGGGAGTTCGCGAGCAGTTCTTC; CDR3: CASSIPAGVREQFF
D: .; size: .; V: TRBV7-3; J: TRBJ2-3; DNA: TGTGCCAGCAGCTCGCGTTCGGCGGGTGCAATCACAGATACGCAGTATTTT; CDR3: CASSSRSAGAITDTQYF
D: TRBD2; size: .; V: TRBV27; J: TRBJ2-7; DNA: TGTGCCAGCAGTTTAGGAGCGGGAGACTCCTACGAGCAGTACTTC; CDR3: CASSLGAGDSYEQYF
D: .; size: .; V: TRBV6-1; J: TRBJ2-1; DNA: TGTGCCAGCAGTGAAGGGAATGAGCAGTTCTTC; CDR3: CASSEGNEQFF
D: .; size: .; V: TRBV2; J: TRBJ1-2; DNA: TGTGCCAGCAGTGAAGCGCATACGGGGAGCTATGGCTACACCTTC; CDR3: CASSEAHTGSYGYTF
D: .; size: .; V: TRBV2; J: TRBJ2-7; DNA: TGTGCCAGCTTGGGCCTAGCTGACTCCTACGAGCAGTACTTC; CDR3: CASLGLADSYEQYF
D: .; size: .; V: TRBV7-8; J: TRBJ2-3; DNA: TGTGCCAGCAGCTCCCGAGTAGCACACACAGATACGCAGTATTTT; CDR3: CASSSRVAHTDTQYF
D: .; size: .; V: TRBV15; J: TRBJ1-1; DNA: TGTGCCACCAGCAGGGAGAGAGGCACTGAAGCTTTCTTT; CDR3: CATSRERGTEAFF
D: .; size: .; V: TRBV27; J: TRBJ2-7; DNA: TGTGCCAGCAGTTTATCGGCAGGGAATACGGTGCAGTACTTC; CDR3: CASSLSAGNTVQYF
D: .; size: few; V: TRBV7-9; J: TRBJ2-3; DNA: TGTGCCAGCAGCTTAGAGAGGGTCACAGATACGCAGTATTTT; CDR3: CASSLERVTDTQYF
D: .; size: .; V: TRBV7-9; J: TRBJ1-1; DNA: TGTGCCAGCAGCCAGCCCCTATGGAATGAAGCTTTCTTT; CDR3: CASSQPLWNEAFF
D: .; size: .; V: TRBV5-1; J: TRBJ2-7; DNA: TGCGCCAGCAGCTTGGACAGGGTAAGCTCCTACGAGCAGTACTTC; CDR3: CASSLDRVSSYEQYF
D: .; size: .; V: TRBV27; J: TRBJ2-7; DNA: TGTGCCAGCATGGAAATTCGGGGGGCGCCCTACGAGCAGTACTTC; CDR3: CASMEIRGAPYEQYF
D: TRBD1; size: .; V: TRBV28; J: TRBJ1-4; DNA: TGTGCCAGCAGTTTCCAGGGGGCAACAACTAATGAAAAACTGTTTTTT; CDR3: CASSFQGATTNEKLFF
D: .; size: .; V: TRBV29-1; J: TRBJ2-5; DNA: TGCAGCGTGCGCAAACAGGAGACGGGGGAGCAGTACTTC; CDR3: CSVRKQETGEQYF
D: .; size: .; V: TRBV30; J: TRBJ2-7; DNA: TGTGCCTGGAGTGGCTCAGGGAGGGAGCAGTACTTC; CDR3: CAWSGSGREQYF
D: TRBD2; size: .; V: TRBV28; J: TRBJ2-1; DNA: TGTGCCAGCAGGCCAGGACTAGCGGGAGGGTACAATGAGCAGTTCTTC; CDR3: CASRPGLAGGYNEQFF
D: TRBD1; size: .; V: TRBV18; J: TRBJ1-1; DNA: TGTGCCAGCTCACCAGGGGGGAGGGGGCTCTTCACTGAAGCTTTCTTT; CDR3: CASSPGGRGLFTEAFF
D: TRBD1; size: .; V: TRBV4-1; J: TRBJ2-3; DNA: TGCGCCAGCAGCCAGACAGGGTGGTCAAGCACAGATACGCAGTATTTT; CDR3: CASSQTGWSSTDTQYF
D: TRBD2; size: .; V: TRBV4-3; J: TRBJ2-1; DNA: TGCGCCAGCAGCCAAGATCTTAGCGGGGGATACAATGAGCAGTTCTTC; CDR3: CASSQDLSGGYNEQFF